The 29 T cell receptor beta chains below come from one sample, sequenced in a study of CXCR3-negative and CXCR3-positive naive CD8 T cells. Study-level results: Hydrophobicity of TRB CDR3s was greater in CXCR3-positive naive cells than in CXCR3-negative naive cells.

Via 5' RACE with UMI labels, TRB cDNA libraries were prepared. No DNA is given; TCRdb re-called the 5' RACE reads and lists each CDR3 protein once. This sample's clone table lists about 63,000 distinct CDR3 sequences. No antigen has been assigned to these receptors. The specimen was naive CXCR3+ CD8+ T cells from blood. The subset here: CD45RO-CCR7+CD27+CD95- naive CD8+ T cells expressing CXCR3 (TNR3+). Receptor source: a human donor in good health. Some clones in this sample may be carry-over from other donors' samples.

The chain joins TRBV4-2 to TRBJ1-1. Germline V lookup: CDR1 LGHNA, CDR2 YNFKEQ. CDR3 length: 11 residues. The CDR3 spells CASSHLAEAFF.

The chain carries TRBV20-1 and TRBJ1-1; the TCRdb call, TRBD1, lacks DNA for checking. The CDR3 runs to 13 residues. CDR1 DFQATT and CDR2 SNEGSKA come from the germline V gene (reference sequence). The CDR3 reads CSAWGQVNTEAFF.

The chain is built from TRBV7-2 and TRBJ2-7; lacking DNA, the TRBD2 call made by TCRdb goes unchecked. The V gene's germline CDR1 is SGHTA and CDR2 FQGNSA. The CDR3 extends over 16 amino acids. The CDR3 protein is CASSFPGLAGTYEQYF.

The chain's CDR3 is CAISESGDAHYEQYF. The V and J genes are TRBV10-3 and TRBJ2-7. The CDR3 runs 15 residues. CDR1 is ENHRY, CDR2 SYGVKD, per germline.

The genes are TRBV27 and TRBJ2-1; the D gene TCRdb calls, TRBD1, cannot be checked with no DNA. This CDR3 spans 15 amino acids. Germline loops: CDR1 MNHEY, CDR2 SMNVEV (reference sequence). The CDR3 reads CASSPVQGPMNEQFF.

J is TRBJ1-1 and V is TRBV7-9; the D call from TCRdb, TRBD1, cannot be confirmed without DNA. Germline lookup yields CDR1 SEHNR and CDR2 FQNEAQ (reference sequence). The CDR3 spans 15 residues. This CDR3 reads CASSSPGEDGFEAFF.

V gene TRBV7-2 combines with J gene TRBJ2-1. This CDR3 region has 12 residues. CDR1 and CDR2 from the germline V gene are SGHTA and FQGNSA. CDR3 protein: CASSLGSDEQFF.

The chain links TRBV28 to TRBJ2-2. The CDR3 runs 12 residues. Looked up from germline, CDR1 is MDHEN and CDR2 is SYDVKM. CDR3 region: CASSSGTGELFF.

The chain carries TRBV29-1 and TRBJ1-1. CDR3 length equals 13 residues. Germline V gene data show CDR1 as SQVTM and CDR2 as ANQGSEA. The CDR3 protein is CSVSPVMNTEAFF.

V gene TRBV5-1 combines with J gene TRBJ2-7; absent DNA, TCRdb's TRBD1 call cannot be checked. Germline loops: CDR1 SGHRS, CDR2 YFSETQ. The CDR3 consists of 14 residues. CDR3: CASSPGDGLYEQYF.

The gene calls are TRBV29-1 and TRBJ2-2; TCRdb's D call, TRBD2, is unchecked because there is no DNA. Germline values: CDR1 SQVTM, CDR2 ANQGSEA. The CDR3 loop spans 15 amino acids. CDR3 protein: CSVVLAGGPSGELFF.

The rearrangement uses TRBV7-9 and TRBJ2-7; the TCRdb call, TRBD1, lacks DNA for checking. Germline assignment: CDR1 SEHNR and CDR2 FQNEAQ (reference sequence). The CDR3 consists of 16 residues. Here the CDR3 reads CASSLAWTLGGHEQYF.

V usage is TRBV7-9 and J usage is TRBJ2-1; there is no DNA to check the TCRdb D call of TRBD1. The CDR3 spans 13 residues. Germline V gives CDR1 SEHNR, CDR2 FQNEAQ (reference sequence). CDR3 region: CASNHPGEGEQFF.

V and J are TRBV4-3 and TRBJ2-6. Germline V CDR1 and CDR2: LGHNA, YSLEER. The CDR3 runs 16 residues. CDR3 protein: CASSPKTDSGANVLTF.

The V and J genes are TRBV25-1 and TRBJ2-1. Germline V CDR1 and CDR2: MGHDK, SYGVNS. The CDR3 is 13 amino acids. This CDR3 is CASSFNAWGEQFF.

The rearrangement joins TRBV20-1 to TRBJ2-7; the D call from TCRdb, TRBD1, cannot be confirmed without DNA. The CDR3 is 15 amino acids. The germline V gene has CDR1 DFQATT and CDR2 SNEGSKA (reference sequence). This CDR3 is CSARDWTGSDYEQYF.

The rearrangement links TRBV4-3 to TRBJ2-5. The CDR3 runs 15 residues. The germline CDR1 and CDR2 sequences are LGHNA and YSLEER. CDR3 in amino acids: CASSQDTGYQETQYF.

CDR3 in amino acids: CSVEEEAGLGYTF. The chain joins TRBV29-1 to TRBJ1-2. CDR3 size: 13 residues. Germline CDR1 SQVTM, CDR2 ANQGSEA.

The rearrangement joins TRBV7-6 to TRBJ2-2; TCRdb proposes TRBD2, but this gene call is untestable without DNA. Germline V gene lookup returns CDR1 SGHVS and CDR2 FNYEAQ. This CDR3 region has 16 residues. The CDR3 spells CASSLGAGGNTGELFF.

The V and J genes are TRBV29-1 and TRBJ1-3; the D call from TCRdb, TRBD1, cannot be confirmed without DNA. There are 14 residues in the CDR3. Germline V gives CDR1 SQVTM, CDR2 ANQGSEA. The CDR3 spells CSVGSGATGNTIYF.

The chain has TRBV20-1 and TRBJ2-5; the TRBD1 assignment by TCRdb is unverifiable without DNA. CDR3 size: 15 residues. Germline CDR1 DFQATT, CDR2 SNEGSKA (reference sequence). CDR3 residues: CSARDWAGVQETQYF.

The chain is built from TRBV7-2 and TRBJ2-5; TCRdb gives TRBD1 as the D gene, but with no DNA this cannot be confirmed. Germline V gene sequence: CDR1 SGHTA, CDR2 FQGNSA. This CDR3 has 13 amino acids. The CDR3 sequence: CASTPEYQETQYF.

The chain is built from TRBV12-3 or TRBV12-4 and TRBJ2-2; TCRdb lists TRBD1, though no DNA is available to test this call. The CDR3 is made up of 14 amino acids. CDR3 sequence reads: CASTKTTGYGELFF.

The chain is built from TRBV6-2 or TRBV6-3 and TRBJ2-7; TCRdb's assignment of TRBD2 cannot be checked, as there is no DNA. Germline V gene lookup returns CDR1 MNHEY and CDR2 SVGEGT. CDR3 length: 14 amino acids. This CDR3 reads CASSTRLASYEQYF.

The CDR3 loop reads CASSLEGQERSYEQYF. The chain couples TRBV5-1 to TRBJ2-7; TCRdb calls TRBD1, which cannot be checked without DNA. The CDR3 is 16 residues long. Per the germline V gene, CDR1 is SGHRS and CDR2 is YFSETQ.

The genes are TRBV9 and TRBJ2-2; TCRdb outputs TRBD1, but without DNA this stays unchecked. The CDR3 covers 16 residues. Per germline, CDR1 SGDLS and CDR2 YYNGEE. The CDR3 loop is CASSEGGTAYTGELFF.

CDR3 in amino acids: CASSEARVSGELFF. The rearrangement joins TRBV6-1 to TRBJ2-2; without DNA, the TCRdb call of TRBD1 cannot be checked. From germline, CDR1 is MNHNS and CDR2 SASEGT. This CDR3 has 14 amino acids.

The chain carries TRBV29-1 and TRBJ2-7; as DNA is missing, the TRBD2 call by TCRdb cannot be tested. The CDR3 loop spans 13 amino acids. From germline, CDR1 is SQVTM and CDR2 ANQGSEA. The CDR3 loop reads CSVEAEGNYEQYF.

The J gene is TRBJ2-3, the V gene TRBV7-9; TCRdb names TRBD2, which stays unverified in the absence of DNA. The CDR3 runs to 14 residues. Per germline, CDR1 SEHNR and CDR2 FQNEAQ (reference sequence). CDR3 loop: CASSRTMRGDTQYF.